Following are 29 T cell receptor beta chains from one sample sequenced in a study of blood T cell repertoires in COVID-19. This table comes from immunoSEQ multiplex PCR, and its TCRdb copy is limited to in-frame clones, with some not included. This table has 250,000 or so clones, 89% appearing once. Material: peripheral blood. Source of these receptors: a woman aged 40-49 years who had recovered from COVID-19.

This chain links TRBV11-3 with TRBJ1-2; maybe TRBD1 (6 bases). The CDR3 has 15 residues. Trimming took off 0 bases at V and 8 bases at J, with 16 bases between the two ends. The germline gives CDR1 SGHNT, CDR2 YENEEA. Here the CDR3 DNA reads TGTGCCAGCAGCTTAGATCTTCGGGGCAGGGGCGGCTACACCTTC. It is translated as CASSLDLRGRGGYTF.

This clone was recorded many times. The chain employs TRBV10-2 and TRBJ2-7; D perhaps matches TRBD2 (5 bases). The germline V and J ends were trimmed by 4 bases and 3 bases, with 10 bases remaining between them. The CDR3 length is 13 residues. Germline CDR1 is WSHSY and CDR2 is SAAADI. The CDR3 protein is CASSVGSNYEQYV. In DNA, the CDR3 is TGCGCCAGCAGTGTAGGGAGCAACTACGAGCAGTACGTC.

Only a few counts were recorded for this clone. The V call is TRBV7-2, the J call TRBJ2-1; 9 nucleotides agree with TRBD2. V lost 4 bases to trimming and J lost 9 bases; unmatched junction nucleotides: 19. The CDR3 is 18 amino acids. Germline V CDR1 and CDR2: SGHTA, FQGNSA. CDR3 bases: TGTGCCAGCAGCTGGAGCTTACGGAGTAGCGGGAGTGTGGGTGAGCAGTTCTTC. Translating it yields CASSWSLRSSGSVGEQFF.

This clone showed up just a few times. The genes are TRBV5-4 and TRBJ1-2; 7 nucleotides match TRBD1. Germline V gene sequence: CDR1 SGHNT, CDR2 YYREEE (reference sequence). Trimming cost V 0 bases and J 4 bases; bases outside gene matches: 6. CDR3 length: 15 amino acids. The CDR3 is CASSLGWDSRYGYTF. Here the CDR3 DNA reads TGTGCCAGCAGCTTGGGTTGGGACAGCCGCTATGGCTACACCTTC. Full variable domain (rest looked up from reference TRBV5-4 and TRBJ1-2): ETGVTQSPTHLIKTRGQQVTLRCSSQSGHNTVSWYQQALGQGPQFIFQYYREEENGRGNFPPRFSGLQFPNYSSELNVNALELDDSALYLCASSLGWDSRYGYTFGSGTRLTVV.

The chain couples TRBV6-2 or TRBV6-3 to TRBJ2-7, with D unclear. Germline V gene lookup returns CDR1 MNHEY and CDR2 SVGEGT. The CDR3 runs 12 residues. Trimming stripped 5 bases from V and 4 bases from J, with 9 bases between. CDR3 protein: CASSAYPYEQYV. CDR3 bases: TGTGCCAGCAGTGCCTACCCGTACGAGCAGTACGTC.

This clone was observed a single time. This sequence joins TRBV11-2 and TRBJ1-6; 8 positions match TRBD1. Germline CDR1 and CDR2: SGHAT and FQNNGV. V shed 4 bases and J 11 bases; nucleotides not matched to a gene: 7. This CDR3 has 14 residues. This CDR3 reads CASSYRTGRTPLHF. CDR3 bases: TGTGCCAGCAGCTACCGGACAGGGAGGACACCCCTCCACTTT.

DNA of the CDR3: TGTGCCAGCAGCTTAGATGTCAGGATGGAGACCCAGTACTTC. Its translation is CASSLDVRMETQYF. The chain links TRBV11-2 to TRBJ2-5; no clear D gene. This CDR3 contains 14 residues. With 0 bases removed from V and 5 bases from J, the gap between germline ends came to 10 bases. The V gene's germline CDR1 is SGHAT and CDR2 FQNNGV.

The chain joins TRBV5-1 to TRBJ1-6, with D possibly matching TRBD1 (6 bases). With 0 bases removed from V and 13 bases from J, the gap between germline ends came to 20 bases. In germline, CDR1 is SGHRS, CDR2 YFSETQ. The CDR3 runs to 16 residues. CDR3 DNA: TGCGCCAGCAGCTTGGCCACGACAGGCCCCGACGGGCCCCTCCACTTT. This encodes CASSLATTGPDGPLHF.

CDR3 DNA: TGTGCCATCCCGGAACTAGCGCGAGTAGCCTACGAGCAGTACGTC. Amino acids: CAIPELARVAYEQYV. The rearrangement links TRBV10-3 to TRBJ2-7; 7 bases are shared with TRBD2. The V segment lost 8 bases and the J segment 2 bases; nucleotides outside the gene matches: 12. Germline CDR1 ENHRY, CDR2 SYGVKD. CDR3 size: 15 residues.

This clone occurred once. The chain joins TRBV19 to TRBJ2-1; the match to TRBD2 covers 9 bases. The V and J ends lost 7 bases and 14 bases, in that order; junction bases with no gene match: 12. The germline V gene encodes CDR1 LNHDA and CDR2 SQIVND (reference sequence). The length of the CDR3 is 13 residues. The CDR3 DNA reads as TGTGCCAGTAAACCGACTAGCGGATATTCCGAGTTCTTC. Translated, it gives CASKPTSGYSEFF.

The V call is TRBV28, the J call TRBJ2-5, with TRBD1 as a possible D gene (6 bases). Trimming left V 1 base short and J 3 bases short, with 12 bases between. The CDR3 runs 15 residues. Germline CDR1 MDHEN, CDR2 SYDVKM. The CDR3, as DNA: TGTGCCAGCAGTTTATATACAGGGTGGGAAGAGACCCAGTACTTC. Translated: CASSLYTGWEETQYF. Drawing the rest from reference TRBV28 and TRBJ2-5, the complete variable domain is DVKVTQSSRYLVKRTGEKVFLECVQDMDHENMFWYRQDPGLGLRLIYFSYDVKMKEKGDIPEGYSVSREKKERFSLILESASTNQTSMYLCASSLYTGWEETQYFGPGTRLLVL.

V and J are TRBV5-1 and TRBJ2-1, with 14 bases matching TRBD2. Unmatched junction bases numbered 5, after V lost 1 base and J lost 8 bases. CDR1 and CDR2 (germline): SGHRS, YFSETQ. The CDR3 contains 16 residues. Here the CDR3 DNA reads TGCGCCAGCAGCTTGCAAGGACTAGCGGGAGGACATGAGCAGTTCTTC. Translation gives CASSLQGLAGGHEQFF.

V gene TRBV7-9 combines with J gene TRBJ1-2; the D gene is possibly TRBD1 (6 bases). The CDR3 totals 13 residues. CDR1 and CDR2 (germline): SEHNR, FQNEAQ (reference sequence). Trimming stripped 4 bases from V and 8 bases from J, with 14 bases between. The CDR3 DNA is TGTGCCAGCAGCTCCCTAACAGGGTTAGGCTACACCTTC. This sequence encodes CASSSLTGLGYTF.

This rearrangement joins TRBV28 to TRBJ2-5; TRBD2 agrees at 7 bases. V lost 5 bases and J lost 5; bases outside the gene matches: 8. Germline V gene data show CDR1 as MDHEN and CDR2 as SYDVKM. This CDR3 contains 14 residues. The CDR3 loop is CASSASGGWETQYF. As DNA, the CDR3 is TGTGCCAGCAGTGCGTCGGGGGGTTGGGAGACCCAGTACTTC.

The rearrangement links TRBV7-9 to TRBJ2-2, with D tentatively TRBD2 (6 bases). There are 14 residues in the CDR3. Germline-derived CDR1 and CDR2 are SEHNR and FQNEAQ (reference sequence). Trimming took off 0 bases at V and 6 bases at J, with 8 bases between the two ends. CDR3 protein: CASSLAGEAGELFF. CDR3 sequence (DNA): TGTGCCAGCAGCTTAGCAGGGGAGGCCGGGGAGCTGTTTTTT.

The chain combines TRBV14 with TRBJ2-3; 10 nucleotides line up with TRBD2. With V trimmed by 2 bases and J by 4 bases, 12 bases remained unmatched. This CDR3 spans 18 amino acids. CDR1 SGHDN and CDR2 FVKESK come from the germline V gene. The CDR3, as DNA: TGTGCCAGCAGCCAAAGTCCCAGCGGGAGGGCCAGGGCAGATACGCAGTATTTT. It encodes CASSQSPSGRARADTQYF.

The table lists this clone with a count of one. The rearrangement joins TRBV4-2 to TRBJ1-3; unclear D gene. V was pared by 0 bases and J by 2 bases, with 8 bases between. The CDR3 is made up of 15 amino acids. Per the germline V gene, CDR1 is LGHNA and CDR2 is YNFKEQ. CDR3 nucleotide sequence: TGTGCCAGCAGCCAAGAACGGGGAACTGGAAACACCATATATTTT. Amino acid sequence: CASSQERGTGNTIYF.

CDR3 loop: CASSPNRQATEAFF. CDR3 nucleotide sequence: TGTGCCAGCAGCCCGAACCGACAAGCCACTGAAGCTTTCTTT. The chain uses TRBV9 and TRBJ1-1; D ambiguous. V gave up 4 bases and J gave up 4 bases, with 14 bases separating them. Germline CDR1 SGDLS, CDR2 YYNGEE. The CDR3 has 14 residues. The full variable domain, its missing parts supplied by reference TRBV9 and TRBJ1-1, is DSGVTQTPKHLITATGQRVTLRCSPRSGDLSVYWYQQSLDQGLQFLIQYYNGEERAKGNILERFSAQQFPDLHSELNLSSLELGDSALYFCASSPNRQATEAFFGQGTRLTVV.

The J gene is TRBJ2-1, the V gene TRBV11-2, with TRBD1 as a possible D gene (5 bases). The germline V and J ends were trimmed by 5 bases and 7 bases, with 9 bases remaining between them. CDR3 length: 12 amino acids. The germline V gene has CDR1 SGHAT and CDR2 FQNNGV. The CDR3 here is CASSPQGNEQFF. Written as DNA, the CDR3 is TGTGCCAGCAGCCCTCAGGGTAATGAGCAGTTCTTC.

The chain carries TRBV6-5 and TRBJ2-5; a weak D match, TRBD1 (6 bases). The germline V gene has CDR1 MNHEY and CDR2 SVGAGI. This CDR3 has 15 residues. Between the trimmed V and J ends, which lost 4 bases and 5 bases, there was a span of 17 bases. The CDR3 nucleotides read TGTGCCAGCAGTTTAGGAACAGGGCCGTCGGAGACCCAGTACTTC. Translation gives CASSLGTGPSETQYF.

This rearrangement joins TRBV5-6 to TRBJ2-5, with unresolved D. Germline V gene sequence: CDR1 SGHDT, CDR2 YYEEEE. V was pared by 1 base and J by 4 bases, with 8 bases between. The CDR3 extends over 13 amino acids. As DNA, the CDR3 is TGTGCCAGCAGCTTGTATCCGGGAGAGACCCAGTACTTC. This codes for CASSLYPGETQYF.

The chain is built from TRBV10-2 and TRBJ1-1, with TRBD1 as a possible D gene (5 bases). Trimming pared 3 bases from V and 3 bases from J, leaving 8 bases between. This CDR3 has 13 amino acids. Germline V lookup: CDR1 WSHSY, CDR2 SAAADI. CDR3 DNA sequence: TGCGCCAGCAGTGACTTACAGGACACTGAAGCTTTCTTT. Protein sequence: CASSDLQDTEAFF.

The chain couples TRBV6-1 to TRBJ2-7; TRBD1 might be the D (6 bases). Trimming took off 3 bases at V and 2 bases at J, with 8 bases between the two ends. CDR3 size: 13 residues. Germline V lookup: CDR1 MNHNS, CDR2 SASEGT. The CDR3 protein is CASSEGHAYEQYF. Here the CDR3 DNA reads TGTGCCAGCAGTGAGGGACACGCCTACGAGCAGTACTTC.

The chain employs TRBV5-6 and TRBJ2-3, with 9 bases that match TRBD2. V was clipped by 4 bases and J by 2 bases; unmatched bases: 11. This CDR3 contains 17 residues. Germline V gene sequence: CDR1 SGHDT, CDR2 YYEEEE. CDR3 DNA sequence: TGTGCCAGCAGCACCGTGAAGACTAGCGGAAACACAGATACGCAGTATTTT. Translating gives CASSTVKTSGNTDTQYF.

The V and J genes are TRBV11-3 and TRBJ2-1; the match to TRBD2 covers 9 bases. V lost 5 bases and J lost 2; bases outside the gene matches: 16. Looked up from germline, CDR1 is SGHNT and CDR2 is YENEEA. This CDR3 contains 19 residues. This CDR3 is CASSRSGSGSVWPYNEQFF. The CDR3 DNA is TGTGCCAGCAGCCGCTCGGGTAGCGGGAGCGTTTGGCCCTACAATGAGCAGTTCTTC.

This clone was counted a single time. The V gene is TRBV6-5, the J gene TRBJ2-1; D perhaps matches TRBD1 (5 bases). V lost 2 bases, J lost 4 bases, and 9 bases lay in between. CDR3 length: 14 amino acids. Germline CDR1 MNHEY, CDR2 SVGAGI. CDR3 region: CASSYRQGYNEQFF. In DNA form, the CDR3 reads TGTGCCAGCAGTTACCGTCAGGGATACAATGAGCAGTTCTTC.

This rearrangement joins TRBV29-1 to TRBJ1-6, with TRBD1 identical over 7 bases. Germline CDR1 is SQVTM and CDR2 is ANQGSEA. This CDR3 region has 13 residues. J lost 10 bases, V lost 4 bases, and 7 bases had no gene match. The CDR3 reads CSVGDRVGSPLHF. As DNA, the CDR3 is TGCAGCGTTGGCGACAGGGTGGGCTCACCCCTCCACTTT.

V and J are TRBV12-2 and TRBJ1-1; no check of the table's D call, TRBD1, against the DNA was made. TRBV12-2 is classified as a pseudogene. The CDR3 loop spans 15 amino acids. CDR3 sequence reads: CASRLIQHNGTEAFF. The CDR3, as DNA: TGTGCAAGTCGCTTAATACAGCATAACGGTACTGAAGCTTTCTTT.

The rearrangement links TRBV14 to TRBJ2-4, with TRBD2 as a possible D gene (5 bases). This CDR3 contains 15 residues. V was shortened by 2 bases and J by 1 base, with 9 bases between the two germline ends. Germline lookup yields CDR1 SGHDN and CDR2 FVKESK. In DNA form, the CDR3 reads TGTGCCAGCAGCCAATGGGGAGAGGCCAAAAACATTCAGTACTTC. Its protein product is CASSQWGEAKNIQYF.